Below, one TCR beta chain is given with its context. Antigen unknown. These data are taken from a study of cytomegalovirus exposure and HLA in healthy donors. Trimming took off 5 bases at V and 2 bases at J, with 16 bases between the two ends. There are 16 residues in the CDR3. Germline values: CDR1 MNHEY, CDR2 SMNVEV (reference sequence). Regarding the study as a whole: The study labeled 150 to 200 TCR beta chains cytomegalovirus-associated. Cytomegalovirus status, reportedly, was diagnosed with high specificity and sensitivity by the classifier.

Using immunoSEQ multiplex PCR, the repertoire was profiled, and TCRdb retains in-frame clones only, with some absent. The data hold some 130,000 clones, with less than 90% observed a single time. The sequencing input was PBMCs. The chain carries TRBV27 and TRBJ2-1; D is uncertain. The clonotype was recovered from a man between 18 and 29 years old in good health and CMV-seronegative. CDR3 nucleotides: TGTGCCAGCAGTCCCCAGCACAGAGAACCCTACAATGAGCAGTTCTTC. Encoded protein: CASSPQHREPYNEQFF.